The present T cell receptor beta chain was sequenced within a study of blood T cell repertoires in COVID-19. Assay: immunoSEQ multiplex PCR; the TCRdb copy retains only in-frame clones and omits some. The sample shows about 150,000 clones, approximately 85% of them seen only once. The CDR3 has 17 amino acids. The V segment lost 8 bases and the J segment 6 bases; nucleotides outside the gene matches: 19. CDR1 and CDR2 from the germline V gene are SGHDN and FVKESK. The sample comprised peripheral blood. The V gene is TRBV14, the J gene TRBJ1-5, with 7 bases aligning to TRBD1. The sequence came from a woman aged 55-69 years with COVID-19, enrolled during active disease. CDR3 coding DNA: TGTGCCAGCGCTTCGGGACAGTATAGATCCGAGGCTCAGCCCCAGCATTTT. As protein: CASASGQYRSEAQPQHF.